The rows below give T cell receptor beta chains drawn from one sample of a study of cytomegalovirus exposure and HLA in healthy donors. Here immunoSEQ multiplex PCR was the method, and the copy in TCRdb shows in-frame clones only, minus some. Of about 190,000 clones listed, roughly 79% are singletons. Sequencing used PBMCs. The receptor source for this set is a woman under 30 in good health and CMV-seronegative. The CDR3 runs from the conserved cysteine through the conserved F or W. D genes are given only for firm matches. Clone size appears in some rows only: once, few, many, or a class for an expanded clone.

V: TRBV4-2
size: NA
D: NA
J: TRBJ1-5
DNA: TGTGCCAGCAGCCAAGTGGGCGGGTCGGACGGTGATCAGCCCCAGCATTTT
CDR3: CASSQVGGSDGDQPQHF

V: TRBV28
size: NA
D: NA
J: TRBJ2-1
DNA: TGTGCCAGCAGTTTTTACAGGGCTTCCTACAATGAGCAGTTCTTC
CDR3: CASSFYRASYNEQFF

V: TRBV29-1
size: NA
D: NA
J: TRBJ1-4
DNA: TGCAGCGTTGCATCTGGACACGCAACTAATGAAAAACTGTTTTTT
CDR3: CSVASGHATNEKLFF

V: TRBV27
size: NA
D: NA
J: TRBJ2-3
DNA: TGTGCCAGCAGTCCGTACAGAGCCGCAGATACGCAGTATTTT
CDR3: CASSPYRAADTQYF

V: TRBV11-2
size: once
D: TRBD2
J: TRBJ2-3
DNA: TGTGCCAGCAGCCCGGGACTAGTGGGTAGGGATACGCAGTATTTT
CDR3: CASSPGLVGRDTQYF

V: TRBV7-3
size: NA
D: NA
J: TRBJ1-1
DNA: TGTGCCAGCAGCCTCAACAGGGCTGGGAACACTGAAGCTTTCTTT
CDR3: CASSLNRAGNTEAFF

V: TRBV11-2
size: NA
D: NA
J: TRBJ1-1
DNA: TGTGCCAGCAGCCTTACTCCGGGGGTGAACACTGAAGCTTTCTTT
CDR3: CASSLTPGVNTEAFF

V: TRBV10-1
size: NA
D: TRBD2
J: TRBJ2-1
DNA: TGCGCCAGCAGTGCGATAGCGGGGGGCCACAATGAGCAGTTCTTC
CDR3: CASSAIAGGHNEQFF

V: TRBV2
size: NA
D: TRBD1
J: TRBJ1-5
DNA: TGTGCCAGCAGTCCTCAGGGGGGCAATCAGCCCCAGCATTTT
CDR3: CASSPQGGNQPQHF

V: TRBV27
size: NA
D: TRBD2
J: TRBJ2-3
DNA: TGTGCCAGCAGTATGACTAGCTTAGATACGCAGTATTTT
CDR3: CASSMTSLDTQYF

V: TRBV20-1
size: NA
D: NA
J: TRBJ1-4
DNA: TGCAGTGCTAGGACTCCTGAAAAACTGTTTTTT
CDR3: CSARTPEKLFF

V: TRBV5-5
size: NA
D: TRBD2
J: TRBJ2-5
DNA: TGTGCCAGCAGCCCACGGACTAGTTTGGAGACCCAGTACTTC
CDR3: CASSPRTSLETQYF

V: TRBV5-4
size: NA
D: TRBD1
J: TRBJ1-6
DNA: TGTGCCAGCAGCTTGGGGGCGACAGGGGCGTATAATTCACCCCTCCACTTT
CDR3: CASSLGATGAYNSPLHF

V: TRBV9
size: NA
D: TRBD1
J: TRBJ2-2
DNA: TGTGCCAGCAGCGTAGGCTCCGGGACAGGGGGCTCAGGCACCGGGGAGCTGTTTTTT
CDR3: CASSVGSGTGGSGTGELFF

V: TRBV18
size: NA
D: NA
J: TRBJ2-7
DNA: TGTGCCAGCTCAGCGAACTCCTACGAGCAGTACTTC
CDR3: CASSANSYEQYF

V: TRBV5-6
size: few
D: NA
J: TRBJ1-1
DNA: TGTGCCAGCAGACCAACAGGGTTGACTGAAGCTTTCTTT
CDR3: CASRPTGLTEAFF

V: TRBV29-1
size: NA
D: TRBD1
J: TRBJ1-2
DNA: TGCAGCGTTATATCCGGGACAGGGGGCTTGTATGGCTACACCTTC
CDR3: CSVISGTGGLYGYTF

V: TRBV2
size: NA
D: NA
J: TRBJ2-5
DNA: TGTGCCAGCGTGGGGCGAAGGAGAGAAGAGACCCAGTACTTC
CDR3: CASVGRRREETQYF

V: TRBV5-1
size: NA
D: NA
J: TRBJ2-3
DNA: TGCGCCAGCAGCTTGGACGGACAGACGGGAACAGATACGCAGTATTTT
CDR3: CASSLDGQTGTDTQYF

V: TRBV7-3
size: NA
D: TRBD2
J: TRBJ2-3
DNA: TGTGCCAGCAGCTTTAAAAGCGGGAACGCAGATACGCAGTATTTT
CDR3: CASSFKSGNADTQYF

V: TRBV4-2
size: NA
D: NA
J: TRBJ2-3
DNA: TGTGCCAGCAGCCCACTCCACCGGGACACGTTCACAGATACGCAGTATTTT
CDR3: CASSPLHRDTFTDTQYF

V: TRBV27
size: NA
D: NA
J: TRBJ1-1
DNA: TGTGCCAGCAGTTTATCTACGAGGAGCACTGAAGCTTTCTTT
CDR3: CASSLSTRSTEAFF

V: TRBV27
size: NA
D: NA
J: TRBJ1-5
DNA: TGTGCCAGCAGTTACCAGCGACGCGGTCAGCCCCAGCATTTT
CDR3: CASSYQRRGQPQHF

V: TRBV30
size: NA
D: TRBD1
J: TRBJ1-6
DNA: TGTGCCTGGAGTGTACGCGGGACAGGAAGGGATTCACCCCTCCACTTT
CDR3: CAWSVRGTGRDSPLHF

V: TRBV15
size: NA
D: NA
J: TRBJ2-2
DNA: TGTGCCACCAGCAGAGTTCGTCCCGGGGAGCTGTTTTTT
CDR3: CATSRVRPGELFF

V: TRBV25-1
size: NA
D: NA
J: TRBJ1-4
DNA: TGTGCCAGCAGTGAATACATGACAGGTCTAAATGAAAAACTGTTTTTT
CDR3: CASSEYMTGLNEKLFF

V: TRBV7-9
size: few
D: TRBD1
J: TRBJ1-5
DNA: TGTTCCAGCAGTTCCGGGACAGCTAGCAATCAGCCCCAGCATTTT
CDR3: CSSSSGTASNQPQHF

V: TRBV19
size: NA
D: NA
J: TRBJ1-2
DNA: TGTGCCAGTAGTGAAGGGGACACCGTGAGAACAAGCTATGGCTACACCTTC
CDR3: CASSEGDTVRTSYGYTF

V: TRBV6-5
size: NA
D: TRBD1
J: TRBJ1-5
DNA: TGTGCCAGCAGTGGGACAGGGGGCCAGCCCCAGCATTTT
CDR3: CASSGTGGQPQHF

V: TRBV6-6
size: NA
D: TRBD1
J: TRBJ1-1
DNA: TGTGCCAGCAGTGACCGGGACAGGGGAAACACTGAAGCTTTCTTT
CDR3: CASSDRDRGNTEAFF

V: TRBV7-2
size: NA
D: NA
J: TRBJ1-2
DNA: TGTGCCAGCAGCTTAGGAGGGGGAGACTATGGCTACACCTTC
CDR3: CASSLGGGDYGYTF

V: TRBV28
size: NA
D: NA
J: TRBJ2-1
DNA: TGTGCCAGCAGATCCAGCTCCTACAATGAGCAGTTCTTC
CDR3: CASRSSSYNEQFF

V: TRBV28
size: NA
D: NA
J: TRBJ1-2
DNA: TGTGCCAGCAGTCCGGGTGGGTTGGACTATGGCTACACCTTC
CDR3: CASSPGGLDYGYTF

V: TRBV4-2
size: NA
D: NA
J: TRBJ2-1
DNA: TGTGCCAGCAGCCAAGGAGGGTCCGAGGGAGGCAATGAGCAGTTCTTC
CDR3: CASSQGGSEGGNEQFF

V: TRBV2
size: NA
D: NA
J: TRBJ1-5
DNA: TGTGCCAGCAGTGCCCAGGGACTCAATCAGCCCCAGCATTTT
CDR3: CASSAQGLNQPQHF

V: TRBV5-6
size: once
D: TRBD1
J: TRBJ1-6
DNA: TGTGCCAGCAGCCCCGGGACAGGGGGCAGAGGATCACCCCTCCACTTT
CDR3: CASSPGTGGRGSPLHF

V: TRBV4-1
size: few
D: TRBD2
J: TRBJ2-6
DNA: TGCGCCAGCAGCCCAACAGCGGGAGTCATCTCTGGGGCCAACGTCCTGACTTTC
CDR3: CASSPTAGVISGANVLTF

V: TRBV4-1
size: once
D: NA
J: TRBJ2-1
DNA: TGCGCCAGCAGCCCGCAGGGGTGGGAGCAGTTCTTC
CDR3: CASSPQGWEQFF